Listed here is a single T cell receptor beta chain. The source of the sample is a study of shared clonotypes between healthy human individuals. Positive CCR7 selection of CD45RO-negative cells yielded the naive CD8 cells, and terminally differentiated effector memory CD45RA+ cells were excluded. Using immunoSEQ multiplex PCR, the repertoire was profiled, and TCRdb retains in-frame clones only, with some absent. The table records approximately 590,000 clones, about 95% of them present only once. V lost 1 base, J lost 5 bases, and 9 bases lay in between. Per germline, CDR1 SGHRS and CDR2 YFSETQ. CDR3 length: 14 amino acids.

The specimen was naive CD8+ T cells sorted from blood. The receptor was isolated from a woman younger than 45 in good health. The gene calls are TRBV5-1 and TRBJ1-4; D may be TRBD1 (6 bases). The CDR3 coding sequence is TGCGCCAGCAGCTTGCAGGGGCAAAATGAAAAACTGTTTTTT. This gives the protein CASSLQGQNEKLFF.